Listed here is a single T cell receptor beta chain. This entry comes from a study of blood T cell repertoires in COVID-19. As processed by the authors: Estimated nucleated cell counts came from reference gene primer amplification. Clones were read by immunoSEQ multiplex PCR, and TCRdb kept only the in-frame ones, dropping some. From that table come the V and J calls and clone size; the DNA was used to work out D and trimming. The data contain over 70,000 clones, about 74% of them seen just once; the ten biggest clones take up around 49%. The sample taken for sequencing was peripheral blood. The receptor's source is a human donor in a cohort sampled during active COVID-19.

Written as DNA, the CDR3 is TGCAGCGTTGACCCTGAGACTAGCACAGATACGCAGTATTTT. It specifies CSVDPETSTDTQYF. The V and J genes are TRBV29-1 and TRBJ2-3; D is ambiguous. Germline CDR1 reads SQVTM; CDR2 reads ANQGSEA. V lost 3 bases and J 0 bases, leaving 10 bases between the germline ends. The length of the CDR3 is 14 residues.